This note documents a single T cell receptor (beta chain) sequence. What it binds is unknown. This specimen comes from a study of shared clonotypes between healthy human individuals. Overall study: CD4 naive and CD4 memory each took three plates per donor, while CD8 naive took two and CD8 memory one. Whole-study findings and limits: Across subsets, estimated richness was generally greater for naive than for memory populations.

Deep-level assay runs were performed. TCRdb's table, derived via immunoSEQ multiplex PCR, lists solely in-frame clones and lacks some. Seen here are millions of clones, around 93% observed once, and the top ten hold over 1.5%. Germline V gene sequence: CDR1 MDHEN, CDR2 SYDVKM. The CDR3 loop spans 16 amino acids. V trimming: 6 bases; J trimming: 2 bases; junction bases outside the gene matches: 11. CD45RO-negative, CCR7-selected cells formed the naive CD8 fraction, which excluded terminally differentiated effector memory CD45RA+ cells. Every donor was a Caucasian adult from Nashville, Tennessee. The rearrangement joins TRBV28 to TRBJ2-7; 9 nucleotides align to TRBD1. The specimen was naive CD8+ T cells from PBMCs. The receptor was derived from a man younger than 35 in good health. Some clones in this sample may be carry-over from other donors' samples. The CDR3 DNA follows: TGTGCCAGCAGCCCCCTCACTGGACAGGGGACCTACGAGCAGTACTTC. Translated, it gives CASSPLTGQGTYEQYF.